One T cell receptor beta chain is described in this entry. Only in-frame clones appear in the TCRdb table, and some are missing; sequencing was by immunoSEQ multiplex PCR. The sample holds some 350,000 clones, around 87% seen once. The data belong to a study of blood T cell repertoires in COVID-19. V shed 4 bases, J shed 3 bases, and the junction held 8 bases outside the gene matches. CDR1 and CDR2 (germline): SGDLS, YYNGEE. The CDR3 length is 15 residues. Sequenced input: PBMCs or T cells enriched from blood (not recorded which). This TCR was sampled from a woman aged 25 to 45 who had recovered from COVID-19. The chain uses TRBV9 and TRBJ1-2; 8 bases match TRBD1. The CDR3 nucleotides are TGTGCCAGCAGCCCTCGACAGGGGACCCACTATGGCTACACCTTC. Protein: CASSPRQGTHYGYTF.